This T cell receptor beta chain was captured in a study of T and B cells in COVID-19 patients. The wider study: COVID-19 patients gave peripheral blood either during active infection or after recovery.

From blood, 250-500 ng of genomic DNA served as TRB template. This clonotype is categorized as medium-sized. Its antigen is still unknown. Study-wide findings and caveats: Blood from mildly ill patients while symptomatic, and early samples from severe cases, were scarce.

This CDR3 is 11 amino acids long. Germline V lookup: CDR1 SGHDT, CDR2 YYEEEE. The germline V and J ends were trimmed by 0 bases and 5 bases, with 0 bases remaining between them. BIOMED2 TRB-A/B primer pools were used in multiplex TRB PCR. TCRdb re-called the multiplex PCR reads with MiXCR, one entry per CDR3 protein. Among a few thousand distinct CDR3 sequences, less than 35% were seen once, and the ten largest hold 5.4%. Sequenced: blood. This chain connects TRBV5-6 to TRBJ2-1; D unresolved. The origin of this receptor is a human donor with active COVID-19. CDR3 nucleotide sequence: TGTGCCAGCAGCTTGGACAATGAGCAGTTCTTC. Encoded protein: CASSLDNEQFF.